The 20 T cell receptor beta chains below all came from one sample that was sequenced in a study of control samples from healthy donors and cancer patients. Sequencing was performed with immunoSEQ multiplex PCR; in TCRdb, only in-frame clones are kept and a portion is missing. The sample lists some 120,000 clones, 88% seen once, with about 3.2% in the top ten. The sequenced material came from blood. These receptors all stem from a man aged 50 to 59 in good health.

V usage is TRBV11-2 and J usage is TRBJ2-1; 8 bases fit TRBD2. This CDR3 is 16 amino acids long. After removal of 2 bases from V and 3 bases from J, the junction contained 6 bases not matched to a gene. Looked up from germline, CDR1 is SGHAT and CDR2 is FQNNGV. CDR3 nucleotide sequence: TGTGCCAGCAGCTTAAGTGGTGCGGGGGGCTACAATGAGCAGTTCTTC. Protein: CASSLSGAGGYNEQFF.

This clone appeared a few times. One junction end disagrees with the germline gene, perhaps due to a read error. This rearrangement joins TRBV7-8 to TRBJ2-5; D is undetermined. This CDR3 contains 9 residues. In germline, CDR1 is SGHVS, CDR2 FQNEAQ. CDR3 in DNA: TGTGCCAGCAGCTCGACCAAGTACTTC. Translating it yields CASSSTKYF.

This clone was recorded only once. This chain joins TRBV27 and TRBJ1-5; D gene uncertain. The CDR3 is 15 amino acids. Germline V gene lookup returns CDR1 MNHEY and CDR2 SMNVEV (reference sequence). V was shortened by 5 bases and J by 7 bases, with 18 bases between the two germline ends. Here the CDR3 reads CASSPRSLPVQPQHF. Here the CDR3 DNA reads TGTGCCAGCAGTCCCCGCTCACTCCCAGTCCAGCCCCAGCATTTT.

V and J are TRBV27 and TRBJ1-4; D not certain. CDR3 length equals 15 residues. Germline V gene data show CDR1 as MNHEY and CDR2 as SMNVEV (reference sequence). The V and J ends lost 8 bases and 1 base respectively, with 14 bases between them. The DNA for the CDR3 is TGTGCCAGCCGGAAGGACGGAAGAACTAATGAAAAACTGTTTTTT. It encodes CASRKDGRTNEKLFF.

The chain links TRBV7-6 to TRBJ2-3; 9 bases match TRBD2. Per germline, CDR1 SGHVS and CDR2 FNYEAQ. Trimming cost V 2 bases and J 5 bases; bases outside gene matches: 5. The CDR3 has 15 residues. The DNA of the CDR3 is TGTGCCAGCAGCTTACTGGCGGGGGGGCGAGATACGCAGTATTTT. Translated: CASSLLAGGRDTQYF.

Only a few counts were recorded for this clone. J is TRBJ2-7 and V is TRBV4-2; weak D call: TRBD2 (6 bases). V was cut by 0 bases and J by 6 bases, with 18 bases left in between. Germline assignment: CDR1 LGHNA and CDR2 YNFKEQ. The CDR3 has 16 amino acids. CDR3 protein: CASSQEVASGWGEQYF. For the CDR3, the DNA is TGTGCCAGCAGCCAAGAGGTCGCGAGCGGGTGGGGCGAGCAGTACTTC.

The V call is TRBV24-1, the J call TRBJ2-2; D may be TRBD1 (5 bases). CDR3 size: 20 residues. Germline CDR1 is KGHDR and CDR2 is SFDVKD. Deletions cut 3 bases from V and 0 bases from J, with 22 bases between. CDR3 in DNA: TGTGCCACCAGTGATCGGAGAAAGCTGACGCGGACACCGAACACCGGGGAGCTGTTTTTT. This sequence encodes CATSDRRKLTRTPNTGELFF.

The J gene is TRBJ2-2, the V gene TRBV27; D gene ambiguous. The ends were cut back, 3 bases at V and 0 bases at J, with 5 bases in the middle. The CDR3 covers 14 residues. Germline assignment: CDR1 MNHEY and CDR2 SMNVEV (reference sequence). This CDR3 is CASSFGTNTGELFF. The CDR3 DNA sequence: TGTGCCAGCAGTTTCGGTACGAACACCGGGGAGCTGTTTTTT.

The chain joins TRBV29-1 to TRBJ1-1; unclear D gene. V lost 2 bases, J lost 1 base, and 8 bases lay in between. This CDR3 comprises 13 residues. From germline, CDR1 is SQVTM and CDR2 ANQGSEA. CDR3 nucleotide sequence: TGCAGCGTTGAACCCCGATCGAACACTGAAGCTTTCTTT. Protein sequence: CSVEPRSNTEAFF.

CDR3 loop: CASSRWDTGSSYNSPLHF. The CDR3 region has the DNA TGTGCCAGCAGCAGATGGGACACTGGGAGCTCCTATAATTCACCCCTCCACTTT. The chain has TRBV7-8 and TRBJ1-6; maybe TRBD1 (6 bases). Trimming cost V 5 bases and J 0 bases, with 17 bases left between them. The CDR3 consists of 18 residues. Germline V lookup: CDR1 SGHVS, CDR2 FQNEAQ.

The rearrangement links TRBV15 to TRBJ2-1; 8 nucleotides match TRBD2. This CDR3 is built from 15 residues. Trimming removed 8 bases from V and 9 bases from J; junction bases left unmatched: 15. CDR1 LNHNV and CDR2 YYDKDF come from the germline V gene (reference sequence). In DNA form, the CDR3 reads TGTGCCACCGGCTTCGGGGGGGTCGGTTTCACTGAGCAGTTCTTC. Its translation: CATGFGGVGFTEQFF.

The rearrangement links TRBV30 to TRBJ2-3; tentative D call: TRBD2 (5 bases). This CDR3 has 13 amino acids. The ends were cut back, 1 base at V and 0 bases at J, with 5 bases in the middle. Germline CDR1 is GTSNPN and CDR2 is SVGIG (reference sequence). CDR3 nucleotide sequence: TGTGCCTGGAGTGCGGGGAGCACAGATACGCAGTATTTT. Amino acids: CAWSAGSTDTQYF.

This clone was detected once. V gene TRBV9 combines with J gene TRBJ2-5, with a possible D match to TRBD2 (6 bases). The CDR3 is 15 amino acids. Germline V gene lookup returns CDR1 SGDLS and CDR2 YYNGEE. Trimming took off 0 bases at V and 5 bases at J, with 14 bases between the two ends. The CDR3 spells CASSVDGTRGETQYF. CDR3 DNA sequence: TGTGCCAGCAGCGTAGACGGCACCCGGGGGGAGACCCAGTACTTC.

The genes are TRBV10-3 and TRBJ2-7; 11 nucleotides line up with TRBD2. J lost 4 bases, V lost 6 bases, and 8 bases had no gene match. The CDR3 loop spans 15 amino acids. Germline lookup yields CDR1 ENHRY and CDR2 SYGVKD. The CDR3 nucleotides are TGTGCCATCAGCACCGGGACTAGCGGCACATACGAGCAGTACTTC. It codes for CAISTGTSGTYEQYF.

The chain couples TRBV4-1 to TRBJ2-2; 8 bases align to TRBD2. Germline V gene lookup returns CDR1 MGHRA and CDR2 YSYEKL. This CDR3 is 17 amino acids long. The V gene end was trimmed by 1 base and the J gene end by 4 bases; junction bases not matched to a gene: 8. The CDR3 region has the DNA TGCGCCAGCAGCCAAGGTTTGAGCGGGGGACTCACCGGGGAGCTGTTTTTT. This gives the protein CASSQGLSGGLTGELFF.

The genes are TRBV13 and TRBJ1-2; D not resolved. Trimming shortened V by 2 bases and J by 9 bases, and 16 bases separated the two germline ends. Germline V lookup: CDR1 PRHDT, CDR2 FYEKMQ (reference sequence). The CDR3 is made up of 14 amino acids. CDR3 in DNA: TGTGCCAGCAGCTTACAGGAGCCGACTCGAAGCTACACCTTC. This codes for CASSLQEPTRSYTF.

This clone occurred once. V gene TRBV3-1 (or the pseudogene TRBV3-2) combines with J gene TRBJ2-2; D possibly corresponds to TRBD2 (6 bases). Germline CDR1 and CDR2: LGHDT and YNNKEL (reference sequence). V dropped 5 bases and J dropped 4 bases, with 14 bases sitting between them. The CDR3 sequence is 15 residues long. The CDR3 nucleotides read TGTGCCAGCAGCTCTCGACTAGTAGGCACCGGGGAGCTGTTTTTT. Its translation: CASSSRLVGTGELFF.

Worth noting for this clone: Other DNA sequences of this sample code for an identical CDR3. J is TRBJ2-3 and V is TRBV2, with 7 bases matching TRBD2. CDR1 SNHLY and CDR2 FYNNEI come from the germline V gene. The V and J ends lost 7 bases and 3 bases, in that order; junction bases with no gene match: 7. The CDR3 loop spans 14 amino acids. The chain's CDR3 is CASNRGGPTDTQYF. The CDR3 DNA sequence: TGTGCCAGCAATCGCGGGGGACCGACAGATACGCAGTATTTT.

The chain links TRBV5-4 to TRBJ2-4; 8 bases fit TRBD1. Germline V gives CDR1 SGHNT, CDR2 YYREEE (reference sequence). The CDR3 totals 13 residues. The ends lost 9 bases at V and 7 bases at J; junction bases unmatched: 9. CDR3 in DNA: TGTGCCACCCGGGGCCGGGACAGGAACATTCAGTACTTC. Translated, it gives CATRGRDRNIQYF.

This clone was observed a few times. J is TRBJ1-5 and V is TRBV7-4; D uncertain. Germline CDR1 and CDR2: SGHVT and SQSDAQ. V gave up 4 bases and J gave up 9 bases, with 10 bases separating them. The CDR3 is made up of 12 amino acids. The CDR3 DNA sequence: TGTGCCAGCAGCTATCTCGTACCGCCCCAGCATTTT. Amino acid sequence: CASSYLVPPQHF.